Listed here are 23 T cell receptor beta chains from one sample, sequenced in a study of CD8+ T cells in alopecia areata. Sequencing used cDNA as its template, made by extracting RNA and reverse transcribing it. The protocol was immunoSEQ multiplex PCR, while the TCRdb copy is restricted to in-frame clones and leaves out a portion. The sample lists 200,000 or so clones; roughly three fifths were seen once. The sequencing input was CD8+ T cells sorted from blood. Receptors originate from a human donor in good health.

The chain links TRBV29-1 to TRBJ1-5; 9 bases fit TRBD1. V lost 5 bases to trimming and J lost 1 base; unmatched junction nucleotides: 3. Germline V CDR1 and CDR2: SQVTM, ANQGSEA. The CDR3 is made up of 14 amino acids. The CDR3 nucleotides are TGCAGCGTTTGTACAGGGGGCAGCAATCAGCCCCAGCATTTT. This gives the protein CSVCTGGSNQPQHF.

The gene calls are TRBV30 and TRBJ1-1, with D tentatively TRBD1 (6 bases). V was cut by 3 bases and J by 3 bases, with 8 bases left in between. The CDR3 is made up of 12 amino acids. Germline CDR1 GTSNPN, CDR2 SVGIG (reference sequence). Written as DNA, the CDR3 is TGTGCCTGGAGCCCAGGGGACACTGAAGCTTTCTTT. This sequence encodes CAWSPGDTEAFF.

The V call is TRBV30, the J call TRBJ2-3; D is perhaps TRBD2 (6 bases). Between the trimmed V and J ends, which lost 0 bases and 0 bases, there was a span of 13 bases. From germline, CDR1 is GTSNPN and CDR2 SVGIG (reference sequence). This CDR3 is 16 amino acids long. The CDR3 spells CAWSVLIGGSTDTQYF. In nucleotides, the CDR3 is TGTGCCTGGAGTGTACTGATTGGGGGGAGCACAGATACGCAGTATTTT. The whole variable domain, remainder taken from reference TRBV30 and TRBJ2-3, is SQTIHQWPATLVQPVGSPLSLECTVEGTSNPNLYWYRQAAGRGLQLLFYSVGIGQISSEVPQNLSASRPQDRQFILSSKKLLLSDSGFYLCAWSVLIGGSTDTQYFGPGTRLTVL.

CDR3 loop: CAWIETPNEQFF. CDR3 nucleotide sequence: TGTGCCTGGATTGAGACCCCCAATGAGCAGTTCTTC. The rearrangement uses TRBV30 and TRBJ2-1; no clear D gene. There are 12 residues in the CDR3. The ends were cut back, 4 bases at V and 6 bases at J, with 10 bases in the middle. The germline gives CDR1 GTSNPN, CDR2 SVGIG (reference sequence).

V usage is TRBV10-3 and J usage is TRBJ1-5; 8 bases match TRBD1. V was pared by 8 bases and J by 5 bases, with 5 bases of the junction left unmatched. The germline CDR1 and CDR2 sequences are ENHRY and SYGVKD. CDR3 size: 13 residues. The CDR3 DNA is TGTGCCATCGGACAGGGTGGCGATCAGCCCCAGCATTTT. Protein product: CAIGQGGDQPQHF.

The chain uses TRBV15 and TRBJ2-1; TRBD2 matches at 8 bases. V gave up 5 bases and J gave up 0 bases; unmatched junction bases: 3. The CDR3 runs to 15 residues. CDR1 is LNHNV, CDR2 YYDKDF, per germline (reference sequence). This CDR3 is CATSSRGGSYNEQFF. CDR3 nucleotides: TGTGCCACCAGCTCCCGGGGGGGCTCCTACAATGAGCAGTTCTTC.

Only a few counts were recorded for this clone. The chain links TRBV27 to TRBJ2-7; possibly TRBD1 for D (5 bases). This CDR3 region has 14 residues. Germline loops: CDR1 MNHEY, CDR2 SMNVEV (reference sequence). V dropped 6 bases and J dropped 0 bases, with 12 bases sitting between them. CDR3: CASSGRVSSYEQYF. CDR3 nucleotide sequence: TGTGCCAGCAGCGGCAGGGTGAGCTCCTACGAGCAGTACTTC.

The chain combines TRBV29-1 with TRBJ2-3; D may be TRBD1 (5 bases). The CDR3 is 16 amino acids. Per germline, CDR1 SQVTM and CDR2 ANQGSEA. V lost 0 bases, J lost 2 bases, and 15 bases lay in between. The CDR3 DNA sequence: TGCAGCGTTGAAGACCCCCTCGACAGAACCACAGATACGCAGTATTTT. Protein sequence: CSVEDPLDRTTDTQYF.

J is TRBJ2-7 and V is TRBV29-1; D might be TRBD1 (6 bases). V shed 3 bases and J shed 1 base, with 16 bases lying between them. The CDR3 totals 15 residues. The germline gives CDR1 SQVTM, CDR2 ANQGSEA. CDR3 sequence reads: CSVESLQGFSYEQYF. As DNA, the CDR3 is TGCAGCGTTGAGAGCTTACAGGGATTTTCCTACGAGCAGTACTTC.

The V gene is TRBV29-1, the J gene TRBJ1-4; D uncertain. The CDR3 extends over 15 amino acids. Germline V gene sequence: CDR1 SQVTM, CDR2 ANQGSEA. V dropped 0 bases and J dropped 8 bases, with 16 bases sitting between them. CDR3 sequence: CSVEDPDSLGEKLFF. The CDR3 nucleotides are TGCAGCGTTGAAGATCCGGATAGTCTTGGGGAAAAACTGTTTTTT. Based on the CDR3 plus reference TRBV29-1 and TRBJ1-4, the full variable domain is SAVISQKPSRDICQRGTSLTIQCQVDSQVTMMFWYRQQPGQSLTLIATANQGSEATYESGFVIDKFPISRPNLTFSTLTVSNMSPEDSSIYLCSVEDPDSLGEKLFFGSGTQLSVL.

This clone was recorded only once. The gene calls are TRBV13 and TRBJ2-3, with TRBD2 matching 12 bases. The V gene end was trimmed by 5 bases and the J gene end by 5 bases; junction bases not matched to a gene: 8. The germline gives CDR1 PRHDT, CDR2 FYEKMQ (reference sequence). This CDR3 has 16 amino acids. CDR3: CASSRDSSGGGDTQYF. The CDR3 region has the DNA TGTGCCAGCAGCCGCGATTCTAGCGGGGGGGGAGATACGCAGTATTTT.

This clone was observed a single time. The gene calls are TRBV29-1 and TRBJ1-1, with D hard to call. Per germline, CDR1 SQVTM and CDR2 ANQGSEA. V was pared by 3 bases and J by 1 base, with 9 bases between. The CDR3 extends over 13 amino acids. CDR3 bases: TGCAGCGTTGAGGTGGATCCGAACACTGAAGCTTTCTTT. This encodes CSVEVDPNTEAFF.

The rearrangement joins TRBV7-2 to TRBJ1-1; no clear D. Trimming stripped 0 bases from V and 4 bases from J, with 15 bases between. The CDR3 is made up of 16 amino acids. Germline CDR1 is SGHTA and CDR2 is FQGNSA. The CDR3 bases are TGTGCCAGCAGCTTAGCGCAAGGCTCCTCCTCCACTGAAGCTTTCTTT. This encodes CASSLAQGSSSTEAFF.

This clone turned up a few times. The chain links TRBV12-5 to TRBJ1-2, with 9 positions matching TRBD1. Per germline, CDR1 LGHNT and CDR2 FRNRAP. The CDR3 spans 13 residues. With V trimmed by 6 bases and J by 4 bases, 3 bases remained unmatched. The CDR3 bases are TGTGCTAGTGGACTACAGGGGGCCTATGGCTACACCTTC. This translates into CASGLQGAYGYTF.

J is TRBJ2-7 and V is TRBV11-1; D is undetermined. The CDR3 covers 12 residues. Germline CDR1 reads SGHAT; CDR2 reads FQDESV (reference sequence). Trimming left V 1 base short and J 13 bases short, with 14 bases between. DNA of the CDR3: TGTGCCAGCAGCTTAGGAACAGATAAACCCTACTTC. Translating it yields CASSLGTDKPYF.

This clone turned up a few times. The chain recombines TRBV5-6 with TRBJ2-5, with unresolved D. V lost 4 bases and J 7 bases, leaving 20 bases between the germline ends. The CDR3 extends over 15 amino acids. The germline V gene encodes CDR1 SGHDT and CDR2 YYEEEE. Here the CDR3 reads CASSTSPRVRATQYF. CDR3 sequence (DNA): TGTGCCAGCAGCACATCGCCAAGGGTCCGGGCGACCCAGTACTTC.

The rearrangement uses TRBV5-1 and TRBJ1-1; D remains unclear. This CDR3 has 14 amino acids. The germline CDR1 and CDR2 sequences are SGHRS and YFSETQ. Trimming took 0 bases from V and 0 from J, leaving 6 bases between them. The CDR3 sequence: CASSLEPMNTEAFF. The CDR3 bases are TGCGCCAGCAGCTTGGAACCCATGAACACTGAAGCTTTCTTT.

The chain has TRBV5-1 and TRBJ2-3, with a possible D match to TRBD1 (6 bases). CDR3 size: 15 residues. Trimming took off 3 bases at V and 0 bases at J, with 11 bases between the two ends. Germline CDR1 SGHRS, CDR2 YFSETQ. CDR3 residues: CASSSNGQSTDTQYF. The DNA of the CDR3 is TGCGCCAGCAGCTCGAACGGACAGAGCACAGATACGCAGTATTTT. Full variable domain (outside the CDR3, taken from reference TRBV5-1 and TRBJ2-3): KAGVTQTPRYLIKTRGQQVTLSCSPISGHRSVSWYQQTPGQGLQFLFEYFSETQRNKGNFPGRFSGRQFSNSRSEMNVSTLELGDSALYLCASSSNGQSTDTQYFGPGTRLTVL.

CDR3: CASSPSGGDYNEQFF. Here the CDR3 DNA reads TGTGCCAGCAGCCCTAGCGGGGGGGACTACAATGAGCAGTTCTTC. V usage is TRBV4-2 and J usage is TRBJ2-1; TRBD2 agrees at 12 bases. The CDR3 totals 15 residues. Germline V gene sequence: CDR1 LGHNA, CDR2 YNFKEQ. With V trimmed by 4 bases and J by 3 bases, 1 base remained unmatched.

This clone showed up just a few times. J is TRBJ2-6 and V is TRBV29-1, with unresolved D. The V gene lost 2 bases and the J gene lost 0 bases, with 8 bases spanning the gap. The CDR3 is made up of 15 amino acids. Germline V gives CDR1 SQVTM, CDR2 ANQGSEA. The CDR3 here is CSVEQQGSGANVLTF. For the CDR3, the DNA is TGCAGCGTTGAACAACAAGGCTCTGGGGCCAACGTCCTGACTTTC.

The rearrangement links TRBV7-9 to TRBJ2-5; weak D call: TRBD1 (6 bases). Germline loops: CDR1 SEHNR, CDR2 FQNEAQ (reference sequence). The CDR3 totals 13 residues. V was pared by 6 bases and J by 4 bases, with 12 bases between. DNA for the CDR3: TGTGCCAGCAGGAAGGGACACTCAGAGACCCAGTACTTC. The encoded protein is CASRKGHSETQYF.

The chain carries TRBV12-5 and TRBJ2-7; 7 bases are a match to TRBD1. CDR1 and CDR2 from the germline V gene are LGHNT and FRNRAP. V trimming: 2 bases; J trimming: 1 base; junction bases outside the gene matches: 5. The CDR3 sequence is 15 residues long. The CDR3 spells CASGLTGQNSYEQYF. In nucleotides, the CDR3 is TGTGCTAGTGGTTTGACGGGACAGAATTCCTACGAGCAGTACTTC.

The rearrangement links TRBV30 to TRBJ1-5; the D is unclear. The V and J ends lost 1 base and 0 bases respectively, with 4 bases between them. Germline V gives CDR1 GTSNPN, CDR2 SVGIG (reference sequence). The CDR3 totals 13 residues. The CDR3 sequence: CAWSAHSNQPQHF. In DNA form, the CDR3 reads TGTGCCTGGAGTGCCCATAGCAATCAGCCCCAGCATTTT.